Each of the 14 T cell receptor beta chains below was sequenced from the same sample in a study of shared clonotypes between healthy human individuals. Sequencing used immunoSEQ multiplex PCR; TCRdb keeps in-frame clones, though not all of them. The sample shows around 700,000 clones, around 78% of them seen only once. Sequencing used memory CD4+ T cells sorted from blood. Subset given: CD45RA-negative fraction. The receptor set was obtained from a woman between 25 and 40 years old in good health.

V gene TRBV6-6 combines with J gene TRBJ2-4, with 9 bases matching TRBD2. Unmatched junction bases numbered 11, after V lost 10 bases and J lost 1 base. The CDR3 covers 16 residues. Germline CDR1 reads MNHNY; CDR2 reads SVGAGI (reference sequence). The CDR3 DNA reads as TGTGCCACTAGTACGGGGACTAGCACGGCCAAAAACATTCAGTACTTC. This encodes CATSTGTSTAKNIQYF.

V is TRBV18 and J is TRBJ2-3; no clear D. V lost 6 bases and J 4 bases, leaving 17 bases between the germline ends. Germline V gene data show CDR1 as KGHSH and CDR2 as LQKENI. This CDR3 has 15 residues. CDR3 bases: TGTGCCAGCTCGCTCGCCCCCGACTCATCAGATACGCAGTATTTT. It is translated as CASSLAPDSSDTQYF.

This clone was observed at least ten times. The V call is TRBV6-6, the J call TRBJ1-3; no clear D gene. From germline, CDR1 is MNHNY and CDR2 SVGAGI (reference sequence). The CDR3 loop spans 15 amino acids. Deletions cut 6 bases from V and 1 base from J, with 13 bases between. In DNA, the CDR3 is TGTGCCAGCAGCCCCCGCTTTGGTTCTGGAAACACCATATATTTT. This translates into CASSPRFGSGNTIYF.

A few counts support this clone. The V call is TRBV25-1, the J call TRBJ2-3; tentative D call: TRBD1 (6 bases). The CDR3 has 16 residues. From germline, CDR1 is MGHDK and CDR2 SYGVNS. V shed 2 bases and J shed 0 bases, with 12 bases lying between them. The CDR3 sequence: CASSESNRDSTDTQYF. CDR3 DNA sequence: TGTGCCAGCAGTGAAAGCAACAGGGATAGCACAGATACGCAGTATTTT.

This clone was counted a single time. The CDR3 here is CASSSDSGANVLTF. In DNA form, the CDR3 reads TGTGCCAGCAGCTCGGACTCTGGGGCCAACGTCCTGACTTTC. The V call is TRBV28, the J call TRBJ2-6; no reliable D call. Trimming shortened V by 6 bases and J by 0 bases, and 6 bases separated the two germline ends. Germline loops: CDR1 MDHEN, CDR2 SYDVKM. This CDR3 has 14 residues. The full variable domain, completed using reference TRBV28 and TRBJ2-6, is DVKVTQSSRYLVKRTGEKVFLECVQDMDHENMFWYRQDPGLGLRLIYFSYDVKMKEKGDIPEGYSVSREKKERFSLILESASTNQTSMYLCASSSDSGANVLTFGAGSRLTVL.

Points on this clone: This specimen includes other DNA sequences encoding the same CDR3. The chain combines TRBV11-2 with TRBJ2-1, with 7 bases identical to TRBD1. There are 12 residues in the CDR3. J lost 7 bases, V lost 3 bases, and 0 bases had no gene match. CDR1 is SGHAT and CDR2 is FQNNGV in the germline V gene. DNA of the CDR3: TGTGCCAGCAGCTTCAGGGGGAATGAGCAGTTCTTC. It encodes CASSFRGNEQFF. The complete variable domain, with remaining parts taken from reference TRBV11-2 and TRBJ2-1, reads EAGVAQSPRYKIIEKRQSVAFWCNPISGHATLYWYQQILGQGPKLLIQFQNNGVVDDSQLPKDRFSAERLKGVDSTLKIQPAKLEDSAVYLCASSFRGNEQFFGPGTRLTVL.

The CDR3 DNA sequence: TGTGCCAGCAGCTTAGAGAGGTCTGGAAACACCATATATTTT. Protein: CASSLERSGNTIYF. This chain connects TRBV12-1 to TRBJ1-3. TRBV12-1 is listed as a pseudogene. The CDR3 spans 14 residues.

A note on this clone: Other DNA sequences in this sample translate to the same CDR3. The rearrangement links TRBV5-1 to TRBJ1-1; TRBD1 matches 8 bases. CDR3 length: 14 amino acids. Trimming took 0 bases from V and 4 from J; bases not matched to a gene: 2. Germline CDR1 SGHRS, CDR2 YFSETQ. DNA of the CDR3: TGCGCCAGCAGCTTGGCACAGGGGGGCACTGAAGCTTTCTTT. Translated, it gives CASSLAQGGTEAFF.

V and J are TRBV27 and TRBJ1-5; no clear D gene. CDR3 length equals 15 residues. Looked up from germline, CDR1 is MNHEY and CDR2 is SMNVEV (reference sequence). Trimming removed 5 bases at V and 0 bases at J, with 11 bases between. As DNA, the CDR3 is TGTGCCAGCAGTCCTAACCCTTATAGCAATCAGCCCCAGCATTTT. As protein: CASSPNPYSNQPQHF.

The chain carries TRBV7-2 and TRBJ2-3; TRBD2 matches 12 bases. Trimming removed 5 bases from V and 5 bases from J; junction bases left unmatched: 14. The CDR3 is 18 residues long. Looked up from germline, CDR1 is SGHTA and CDR2 is FQGNSA. The CDR3 loop reads CASSDQPGLAGPLDTQYF. The CDR3 DNA is TGTGCCAGCAGCGACCAACCGGGACTAGCGGGTCCCTTAGATACGCAGTATTTT. The full variable domain, completed using reference TRBV7-2 and TRBJ2-3, is GAGVSQSPSNKVTEKGKDVELRCDPISGHTALYWYRQSLGQGLEFLIYFQGNSAPDKSGLPSDRFSAERTGGSVSTLTIQRTQQEDSAVYLCASSDQPGLAGPLDTQYFGPGTRLTVL.

V is TRBV7-3 and J is TRBJ2-1; 10 bases are a match to TRBD1. V lost 5 bases to trimming and J lost 8 bases; unmatched junction nucleotides: 12. Germline values: CDR1 SGHTA, CDR2 FQGTGA. This CDR3 spans 16 amino acids. The CDR3 spells CASSQVGTGAGDEQFF. The CDR3 region has the DNA TGTGCCAGCAGCCAAGTGGGGACAGGGGCCGGCGATGAGCAGTTCTTC.

The chain is built from TRBV27 and TRBJ1-1; TRBD1 aligns across 7 bases. Per germline, CDR1 MNHEY and CDR2 SMNVEV (reference sequence). J was trimmed by 4 bases and V by 6 bases; bases with no gene match: 11. The CDR3 has 15 residues. CDR3 nucleotide sequence: TGTGCCAGCAGGGGGTCGACAGCAGGGGGCACTGAAGCTTTCTTT. The encoded protein is CASRGSTAGGTEAFF.

The J gene is TRBJ1-2, the V gene TRBV2, with D possibly TRBD1 on 5 matching bases. The V end lost 6 bases, the J end lost 8 bases, and 19 bases lay between the germline ends. CDR3 length: 14 amino acids. Per germline, CDR1 SNHLY and CDR2 FYNNEI. The CDR3 here is CASSVQEKLAGYTF. CDR3 coding DNA: TGTGCCAGCAGCGTACAGGAAAAGCTTGCCGGCTACACCTTC.

This chain connects TRBV28 to TRBJ1-5, with 7 bases aligning to TRBD1. J lost 3 bases, V lost 6 bases, and 14 bases had no gene match. The CDR3 contains 17 residues. Germline CDR1 is MDHEN and CDR2 is SYDVKM. CDR3 residues: CASSINPLQGSNQPQHF. The CDR3 nucleotides are TGTGCCAGCAGCATCAATCCTTTACAGGGGTCCAATCAGCCCCAGCATTTT.